Below, one T cell receptor beta chain is given with its context. This sample was included in a study of blood T cell repertoires in COVID-19. Whole-study context: The cDNA or gDNA used as material had been derived from T cells, B-cell-depleted T cells, or PBMCs.

The CDR3 spans 16 residues. CDR1 SGHDN and CDR2 FVKESK come from the germline V gene. V shed 0 bases and J shed 0 bases, with 10 bases lying between them. Original analysis: Amplifying reference gene primers gave estimates of nucleated cell counts. TCRdb's table, derived via immunoSEQ multiplex PCR, lists solely in-frame clones and lacks some. That table supplies the V and J calls and clone size; D and trimming were determined from the DNA. The table records around 80,000 clones, almost 90% of them present only once. This TCR was sampled from a woman at least 80 years old with acute or convalescent COVID-19. The sequenced sample was peripheral blood. This chain uses TRBV14 with TRBJ2-3, with D possibly being TRBD1 (5 bases). CDR3 nucleotide sequence: TGTGCCAGCAGCCAAGATTCCCAGGGTAGCACAGATACGCAGTATTTT. Translation gives CASSQDSQGSTDTQYF.